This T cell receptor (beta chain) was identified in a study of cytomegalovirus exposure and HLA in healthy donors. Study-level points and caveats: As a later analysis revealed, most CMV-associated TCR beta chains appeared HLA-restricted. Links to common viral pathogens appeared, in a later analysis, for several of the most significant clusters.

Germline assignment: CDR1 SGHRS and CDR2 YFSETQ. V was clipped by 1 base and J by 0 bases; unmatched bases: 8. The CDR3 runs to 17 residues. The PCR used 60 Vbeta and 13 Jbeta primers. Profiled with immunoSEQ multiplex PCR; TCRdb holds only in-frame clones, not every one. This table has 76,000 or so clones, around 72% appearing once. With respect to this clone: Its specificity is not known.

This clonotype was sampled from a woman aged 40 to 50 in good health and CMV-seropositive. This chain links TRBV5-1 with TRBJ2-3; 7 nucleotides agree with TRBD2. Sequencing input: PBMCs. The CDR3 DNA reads TGCGCCAGCAGCTTGTTCGTCGGGAGGTCTAGCACAGATACGCAGTATTTT. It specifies CASSLFVGRSSTDTQYF. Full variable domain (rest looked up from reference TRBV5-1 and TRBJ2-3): KAGVTQTPRYLIKTRGQQVTLSCSPISGHRSVSWYQQTPGQGLQFLFEYFSETQRNKGNFPGRFSGRQFSNSRSEMNVSTLELGDSALYLCASSLFVGRSSTDTQYFGPGTRLTVL.